Listed below are T cell receptor beta chains from one sample, sequenced in a study of lymphopenia after photon versus proton radiotherapy. Measured with immunoSEQ multiplex PCR; TCRdb has only the in-frame clones, and not every one. The repertoire includes some 170,000 clones, about 85% of them detected once, and around 4.7% sits in the top ten. The material was peripheral blood, obtained from a patient treated with photon-based radiotherapy. The receptors originated from a man aged 45-60 years with gastric cancer. Each CDR3 is given with its conserved first and last residue. The D gene is left open where the match is weak. Expanded clones get a size class; other rows say once, few or many, or leave the size out.

size	D	J	V	CDR3	DNA
.	TRBD1	TRBJ1-2	TRBV9	CASSERTGGFYGYTF	TGTGCCAGCAGCGAACGGACAGGGGGCTTCTATGGCTACACCTTC
.	.	TRBJ1-1	TRBV5-1	CASSPFRDTINTEAFF	TGCGCCAGCAGCCCTTTTAGAGACACGATTAACACTGAAGCTTTCTTT
.	.	TRBJ2-1	TRBV27	CASSQGTGNNEQFF	TGTGCCAGCAGTCAGGGTACGGGGAACAATGAGCAGTTCTTC
.	.	TRBJ1-4	TRBV18	CASSLRRTNEKLFF	TGTGCCAGCTCACTACGGAGAACTAATGAAAAACTGTTTTTT
.	.	TRBJ1-2	TRBV9	CASSVVRGGYTF	TGTGCCAGCAGCGTAGTGAGGGGCGGCTACACCTTC
.	.	TRBJ2-1	TRBV18	CASSPPSTYNEQFF	TGTGCCAGCTCACCACCGTCCACCTACAATGAGCAGTTCTTC
.	TRBD1	TRBJ1-3	TRBV6-5	CASSLDRSSGNTIYF	TGTGCCAGCAGTCTGGACAGGAGCTCTGGAAACACCATATATTTT
.	.	TRBJ2-1	TRBV15	CATSRGDSPLNNEQFF	TGTGCCACCAGCAGAGGTGACAGCCCTTTAAACAATGAGCAGTTCTTC
once	.	TRBJ1-2	TRBV30	CASKREGPYGYTF	TGTGCCTCAAAGCGGGAGGGCCCCTATGGCTACACCTTC
.	TRBD2	TRBJ2-5	TRBV11-2	CASSLLAGGPGETQYF	TGTGCCAGCAGCTTACTAGCGGGAGGGCCGGGGGAGACCCAGTACTTC
.	.	TRBJ2-1	TRBV7-2	CASSTLRGGNEQFF	TGTGCCAGCAGCACCCTCAGGGGGGGGAATGAGCAGTTCTTC
once	TRBD2	TRBJ2-1	TRBV14	CASSGGTSGLSSYNEQFF	TGTGCCAGCAGCGGTGGGACTAGCGGGCTGAGCTCCTACAATGAGCAGTTCTTC
once	.	TRBJ2-7	TRBV9	CASSVAVGSYEQYF	TGTGCCAGCAGCGTAGCGGTAGGATCCTACGAGCAGTACTTC
.	TRBD1	TRBJ2-3	TRBV7-9	CASSPRDRATPPSTDTQYF	TGTGCCAGCAGCCCCCGCGACAGGGCAACCCCGCCTAGCACAGATACGCAGTATTTT
.	.	TRBJ2-7	TRBV7-9	CASSLAGGLGEQYF	TGTGCCAGCAGCTTAGCCGGGGGGCTCGGAGAGCAGTACTTC
.	.	TRBJ1-5	TRBV28	CASVIGNQPQHF	TGTGCCAGCGTTATCGGAAATCAGCCCCAGCATTTT
.	.	TRBJ2-7	TRBV7-2	CASSLSVANGQYF	TGTGCCAGCAGTTTATCTGTAGCGAACGGGCAGTACTTC
.	TRBD2	TRBJ2-1	TRBV28	CASSSNSGDYYNEQFF	TGTGCCAGCAGTTCTAATTCCGGGGACTACTACAATGAGCAGTTCTTC
.	.	TRBJ2-3	TRBV29-1	CSVEFSPRTAKGGPQYF	TGCAGCGTTGAATTCTCTCCGAGGACAGCTAAGGGGGGCCCGCAGTATTTT
.	.	TRBJ2-5	TRBV28	CASSSQQFQETQYF	TGTGCCAGCAGCTCCCAGCAGTTCCAAGAGACCCAGTACTTC
.	.	TRBJ2-7	TRBV9	CASSPRRVSSYEQYF	TGTGCCAGCAGCCCGCGCCGGGTGAGCTCCTACGAGCAGTACTTC